Here is one T cell receptor (beta chain) with its context. Its antigen is undetermined. The sample belongs to a study of Tregs in tolerant kidney transplant recipients. Whole-study results and caveats: Few patients were studied, so findings need validation in larger groups.

The method was immunoSEQ multiplex PCR; TCRdb's version includes in-frame clones alone and lacks a portion of them. Among about 120,000 clones listed, almost 95% were seen once. This CDR3 contains 16 residues. Between the trimmed V and J ends, which lost 4 bases and 6 bases, there was a span of 19 bases. Looked up from germline, CDR1 is SEHNR and CDR2 is FQNEAQ (reference sequence). The genes are TRBV7-9 and TRBJ2-1, with a tentative D call TRBD1 (5 bases). The receptor was isolated from a human donor in good health. Input material: CD4+ T cells from blood. CDR3 coding DNA: TGTGCCAGCAGCTCTACCACAGGTATCACCTCCAATGAGCAGTTCTTC. Translated, it gives CASSSTTGITSNEQFF.